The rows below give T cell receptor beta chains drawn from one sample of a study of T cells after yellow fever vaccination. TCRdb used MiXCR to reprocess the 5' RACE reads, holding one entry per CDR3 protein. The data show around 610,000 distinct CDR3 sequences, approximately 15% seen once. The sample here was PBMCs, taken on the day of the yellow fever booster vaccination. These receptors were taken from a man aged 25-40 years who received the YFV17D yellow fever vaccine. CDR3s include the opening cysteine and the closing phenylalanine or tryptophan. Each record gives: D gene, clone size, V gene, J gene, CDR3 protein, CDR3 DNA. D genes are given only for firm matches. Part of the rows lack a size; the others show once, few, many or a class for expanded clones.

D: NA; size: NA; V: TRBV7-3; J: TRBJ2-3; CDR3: CPTPPAGTTDTQYF; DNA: TGTCCAACTCCCCCGGCGGGAACCACAGATACGCAGTATTTT
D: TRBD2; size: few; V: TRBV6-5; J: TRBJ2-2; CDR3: CASSYPMTSGRRGVGELFF; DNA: TGTGCCAGCAGTTACCCGATGACTAGCGGGAGGCGGGGGGTCGGGGAGCTGTTTTTT
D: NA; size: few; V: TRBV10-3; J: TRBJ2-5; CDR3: CASAPGLQETQYF; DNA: TGTGCCAGCGCCCCGGGGCTACAAGAGACCCAGTACTTC
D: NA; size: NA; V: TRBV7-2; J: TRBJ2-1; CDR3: CASRPQAGSYNEQFF; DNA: TGTGCCAGCAGGCCACAGGCGGGGTCCTACAATGAGCAGTTCTTC
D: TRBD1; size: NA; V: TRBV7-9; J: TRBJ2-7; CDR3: CASSDRVSSYEQYF; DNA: TGTGCCAGCAGCGACAGGGTTAGCTCCTACGAGCAGTACTTC
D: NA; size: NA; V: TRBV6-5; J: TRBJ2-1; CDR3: CASRKQDNEQFF; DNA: TGTGCCAGCAGAAAACAGGACAATGAGCAGTTCTTC
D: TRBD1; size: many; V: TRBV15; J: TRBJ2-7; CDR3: CATSRDRQGGYEQYF; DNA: TGTGCCACCAGCAGAGATCGACAGGGGGGTTACGAGCAGTACTTC
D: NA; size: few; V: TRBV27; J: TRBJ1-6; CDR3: CASSLSAAANSPLHF; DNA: TGTGCCAGCAGTTTATCGGCAGCAGCTAATTCACCCCTCCACTTT
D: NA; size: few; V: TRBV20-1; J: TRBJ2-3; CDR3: CSARTEIYDTQYF; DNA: TGCAGTGCGAGGACAGAGATTTACGATACGCAGTATTTT
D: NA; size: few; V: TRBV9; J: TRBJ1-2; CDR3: CASSADPTTVYGYTF; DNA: TGTGCCAGCAGCGCAGATCCTACGACAGTCTATGGCTACACCTTC
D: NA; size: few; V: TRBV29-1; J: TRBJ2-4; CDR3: CSIRVGGIQYF; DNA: TGCAGCATCCGGGTTGGGGGCATTCAGTACTTC
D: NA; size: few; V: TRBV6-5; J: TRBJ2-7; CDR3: CASVDRVNSYEQYF; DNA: TGTGCCAGCGTTGACAGAGTAAATTCCTACGAGCAGTACTTC
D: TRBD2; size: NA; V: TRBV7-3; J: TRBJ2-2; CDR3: CASSLLAGAPGELFF; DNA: TGTGCCAGCAGCTTACTAGCGGGAGCCCCCGGGGAGCTGTTTTTT
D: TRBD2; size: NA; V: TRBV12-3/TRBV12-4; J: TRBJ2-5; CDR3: CASSLRGSSGETQYF; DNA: TGTGCCAGCAGTTTGCGCGGGAGCTCGGGCGAGACCCAGTACTTC
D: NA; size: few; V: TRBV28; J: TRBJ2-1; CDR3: CASRELAPGSNEQFF; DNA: TGTGCCAGCAGGGAACTAGCTCCGGGGAGCAATGAGCAGTTCTTC
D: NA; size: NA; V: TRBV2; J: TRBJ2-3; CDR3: CASSERQVGTDTQYF; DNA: TGTGCCAGCAGTGAAAGGCAGGTTGGCACAGATACGCAGTATTTT
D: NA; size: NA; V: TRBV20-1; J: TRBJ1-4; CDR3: CSGHSNEKLFF; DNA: TGCAGTGGACACTCTAATGAAAAACTGTTTTTT
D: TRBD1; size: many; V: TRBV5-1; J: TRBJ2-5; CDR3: CASSRRTGGIETQYF; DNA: TGCGCCAGCAGCCGCAGGACAGGGGGGATCGAGACCCAGTACTTC
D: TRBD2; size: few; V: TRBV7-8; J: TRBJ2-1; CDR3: CASSFLTSPYNEQFF; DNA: TGTGCCAGCAGCTTCCTGACTAGCCCCTACAATGAGCAGTTCTTC
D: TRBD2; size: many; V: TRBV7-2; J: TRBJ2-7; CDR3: CASSLSGGGSYEQYF; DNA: TGTGCCAGCAGCCTGAGCGGGGGGGGATCCTACGAGCAGTACTTC
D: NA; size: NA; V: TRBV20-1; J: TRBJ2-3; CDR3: CSARDLRKAGTDTQYF; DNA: TGCAGTGCTAGAGATCTGAGGAAGGCAGGCACAGATACGCAGTATTTT
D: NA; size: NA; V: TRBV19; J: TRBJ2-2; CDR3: CASSIDWSGELFF; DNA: TGTGCCAGTAGTATCGATTGGTCCGGGGAGCTGTTTTTT
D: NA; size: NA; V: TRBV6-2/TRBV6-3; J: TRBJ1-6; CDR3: CASSTLRRTFSPLHF; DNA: TGTGCCAGCAGCACCTTGAGACGTACCTTTTCACCCCTCCACTTT
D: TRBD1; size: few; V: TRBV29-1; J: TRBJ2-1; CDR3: CSVEDQTGTVYNEQFF; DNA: TGCAGCGTTGAAGATCAGACCGGGACAGTATACAATGAGCAGTTCTTC
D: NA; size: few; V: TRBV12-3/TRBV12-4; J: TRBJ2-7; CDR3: CASRRDLGEQYF; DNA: TGTGCCAGCAGGCGGGATCTCGGCGAGCAGTACTTC
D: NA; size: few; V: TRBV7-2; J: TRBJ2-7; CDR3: CASSNPPGEQYF; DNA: TGTGCCAGCAGCAACCCGCCGGGCGAGCAGTACTTC
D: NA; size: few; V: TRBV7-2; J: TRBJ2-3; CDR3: CASKKDLPTDTQYF; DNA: TGTGCCAGCAAGAAGGACCTTCCCACAGATACGCAGTATTTT
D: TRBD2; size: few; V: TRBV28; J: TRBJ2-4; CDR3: CASSNRGRAGAKNIQYF; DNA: TGTGCCAGCTCCAACCGGGGGAGGGCAGGGGCCAAAAACATTCAGTACTTC
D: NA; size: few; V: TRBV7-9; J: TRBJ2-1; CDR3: CASSLANWNEQFF; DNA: TGTGCCAGCAGCTTAGCGAATTGGAATGAGCAGTTCTTC
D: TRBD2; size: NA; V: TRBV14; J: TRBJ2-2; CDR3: CASSRDLLQLAGSSTGELFF; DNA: TGTGCCAGCAGCCGTGACCTTCTTCAACTAGCGGGCTCGAGCACCGGGGAGCTGTTTTTT
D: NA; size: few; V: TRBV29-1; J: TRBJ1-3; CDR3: CSVEDFGKAGNTIYF; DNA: TGCAGCGTTGAAGATTTCGGGAAAGCTGGAAACACCATATATTTT
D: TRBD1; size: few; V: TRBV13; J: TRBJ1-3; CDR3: CASSFAGTGGNTIYF; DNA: TGTGCCAGCAGCTTCGCCGGGACAGGAGGAAACACCATATATTTT
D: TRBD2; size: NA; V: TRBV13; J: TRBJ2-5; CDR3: CASSTKTSGREQETQYF; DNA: TGTGCCAGCAGCACCAAGACTAGCGGGAGGGAACAAGAGACCCAGTACTTC
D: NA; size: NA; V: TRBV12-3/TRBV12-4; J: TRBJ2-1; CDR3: CASSRVGSYNEQFF; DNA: TGTGCCAGCAGCCGAGTGGGCTCCTACAATGAGCAGTTCTTC
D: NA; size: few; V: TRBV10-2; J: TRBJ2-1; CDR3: CASKGQSSYNEQFF; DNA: TGCGCCAGCAAAGGGCAGAGCTCCTACAATGAGCAGTTCTTC
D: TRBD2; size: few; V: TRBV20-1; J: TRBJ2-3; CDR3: CSARDPRTSSSDTQYF; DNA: TGCAGTGCTAGAGATCCCCGGACTAGTTCTTCGGATACGCAGTATTTT
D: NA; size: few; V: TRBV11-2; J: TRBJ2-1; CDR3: CASSQLRSYANEQFF; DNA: TGTGCCAGCAGTCAGCTTAGGTCCTATGCCAATGAGCAGTTCTTC
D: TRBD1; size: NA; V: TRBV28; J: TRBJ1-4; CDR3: CASSETGGGNEKLFF; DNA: TGTGCCAGCAGTGAGACAGGGGGCGGGAATGAAAAACTGTTTTTT
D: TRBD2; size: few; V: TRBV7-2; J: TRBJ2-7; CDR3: CASSLLLAGVEEQYF; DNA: TGTGCCAGCAGCCTCCTCCTAGCGGGAGTGGAAGAGCAGTACTTC
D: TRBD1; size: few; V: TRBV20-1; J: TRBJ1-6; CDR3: CSADRGQNSPLHF; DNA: TGCAGTGCCGACAGGGGGCAGAATTCACCCCTCCACTTT
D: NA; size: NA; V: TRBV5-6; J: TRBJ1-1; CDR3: CASTDPGRRNTEAFF; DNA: TGTGCCAGCACCGACCCGGGCAGAAGGAACACTGAAGCTTTCTTT
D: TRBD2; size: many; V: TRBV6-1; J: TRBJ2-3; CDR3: CASGAGGADTQYF; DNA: TGTGCCAGCGGAGCGGGAGGGGCAGATACGCAGTATTTT
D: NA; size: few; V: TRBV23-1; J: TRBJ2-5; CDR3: CASSSWAGVGETQYF; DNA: TGCGCCAGCAGTTCCTGGGCCGGGGTTGGTGAGACCCAGTACTTC
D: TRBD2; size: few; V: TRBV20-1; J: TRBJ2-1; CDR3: CSASGLAGGKYNEQFF; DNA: TGCAGTGCTAGTGGACTAGCGGGAGGGAAATACAATGAGCAGTTCTTC
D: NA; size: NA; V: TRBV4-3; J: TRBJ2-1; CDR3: CASSPSSASYNEQFF; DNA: TGCGCCAGCAGCCCGTCTAGCGCCTCCTACAATGAGCAGTTCTTC
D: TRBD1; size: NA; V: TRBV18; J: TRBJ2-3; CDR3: CASSPPRPGGADTQYF; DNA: TGTGCCAGCTCACCACCGAGGCCAGGGGGTGCAGATACGCAGTATTTT
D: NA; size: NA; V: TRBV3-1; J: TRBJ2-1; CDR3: CASSQDDSAEQFF; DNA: TGTGCCAGCAGCCAAGATGATAGCGCTGAGCAGTTCTTC
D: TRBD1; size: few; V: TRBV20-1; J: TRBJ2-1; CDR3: CSPGQADNEQFF; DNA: TGCAGCCCGGGACAGGCCGACAATGAGCAGTTCTTC
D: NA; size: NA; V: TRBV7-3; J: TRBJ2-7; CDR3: CASASDPTYEQYF; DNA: TGTGCCAGCGCTAGCGACCCCACCTACGAGCAGTACTTC
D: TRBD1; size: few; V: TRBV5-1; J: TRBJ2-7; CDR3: CASTLTGTAKLPYEQYF; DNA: TGCGCCAGCACCTTGACCGGGACAGCTAAACTTCCCTACGAGCAGTACTTC
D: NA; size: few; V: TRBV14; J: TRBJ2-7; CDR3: CASSQLTGRTYEQYF; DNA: TGTGCCAGCAGCCAGCTAACGGGTCGCACCTACGAGCAGTACTTC
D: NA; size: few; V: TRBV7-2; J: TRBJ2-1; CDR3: CASSLYVFPNEQFF; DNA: TGTGCCAGCAGCTTATACGTGTTTCCTAATGAGCAGTTCTTC
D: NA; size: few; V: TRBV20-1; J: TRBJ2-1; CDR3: CSAATSNEQFF; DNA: TGCAGTGCTGCGACTAGCAATGAGCAGTTCTTC
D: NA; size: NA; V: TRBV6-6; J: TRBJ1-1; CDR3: CASSYGQSTEAFF; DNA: TGTGCCAGCAGTTACGGTCAGAGTACTGAAGCTTTCTTT
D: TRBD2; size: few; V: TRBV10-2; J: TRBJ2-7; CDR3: CASSDSLAGTSSYEQYF; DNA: TGCGCCAGCAGTGATAGCCTAGCGGGGACCTCTTCCTACGAGCAGTACTTC
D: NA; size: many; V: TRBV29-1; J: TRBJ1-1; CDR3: CSGNENTEAFF; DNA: TGCAGCGGGAATGAGAACACTGAAGCTTTCTTT
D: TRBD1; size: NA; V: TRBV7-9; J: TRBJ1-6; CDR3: CASRGQLGSPLHF; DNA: TGTGCCAGCCGGGGACAGCTTGGTTCACCCCTCCACTTT
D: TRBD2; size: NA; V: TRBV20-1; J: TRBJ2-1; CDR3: CSASDLAGAHEQFF; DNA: TGCAGTGCCAGCGACCTAGCGGGAGCCCATGAGCAGTTCTTC
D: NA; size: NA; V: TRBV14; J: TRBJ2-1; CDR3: CASSQRDSLFYEQFF; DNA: TGTGCCAGCAGCCAACGGGACTCCCTCTTTTATGAGCAGTTCTTC